The 31 T cell receptor beta chains given below trace back to one sample, sequenced in a study of T cell repertoires in cytomegalovirus infection. Antigens for these TCRs are unknown. TCRdb passed the reads through MiXCR, listing each CDR3 protein once. The table records about 83,000 distinct CDR3 sequences, roughly a quarter of them present only once. Sequenced here: CD8+ T cells from cultured PBMCs, sampled from culture after CMV antigen stimulation. The source of these receptors is a human donor in good health (CMV status not recorded). Some clones in this sample may be carry-over from other donors' samples.

The chain carries TRBV5-8 and TRBJ2-4; D may be TRBD1 (6 bases). V dropped 4 bases and J dropped 2 bases, with 13 bases sitting between them. This CDR3 is 15 amino acids long. Germline V gives CDR1 SGHTS, CDR2 YDEGEE. CDR3 sequence reads: CASSTPTGTKNIQYF. The DNA of the CDR3 is TGTGCCAGCAGCACCCCGACAGGTACCAAAAACATTCAGTACTTC.

The sample holds many counts of this clonotype. The DNA of the CDR3 is TGCGCCAGCAGTGATGACTACGAGCAGTACTTC. Its protein product is CASSDDYEQYF. The V and J genes are TRBV10-2 and TRBJ2-7; D remains unclear. Trimming left V 3 bases short and J 3 bases short, with 3 bases between. The CDR3 loop spans 11 amino acids. The germline CDR1 and CDR2 sequences are WSHSY and SAAADI.

This chain links TRBV10-1 with TRBJ1-1; 8 positions match TRBD1. The junction had 0 bases not matched to a gene; V was cut back by 0 bases and J by 0 bases. This CDR3 has 15 residues. Germline loops: CDR1 WNHNN, CDR2 SYGVQD (reference sequence). Here the CDR3 reads CASSESRGLNTEAFF. In DNA, the CDR3 is TGCGCCAGCAGTGAGTCCAGGGGGCTGAACACTGAAGCTTTCTTT.

The rearrangement uses TRBV9 and TRBJ2-7; D is perhaps TRBD2 (6 bases). V lost 0 bases to trimming and J lost 0 bases, with 10 bases between them. This CDR3 is 15 amino acids long. CDR1 and CDR2 from the germline V gene are SGDLS and YYNGEE. CDR3 coding DNA: TGTGCCAGCAGCGTAGGCGGGACTCACTCCTACGAGCAGTACTTC. This codes for CASSVGGTHSYEQYF.

V and J are TRBV5-5 and TRBJ2-7, with 10 bases identical to TRBD1. V lost 1 base and J lost 3; bases outside the gene matches: 7. The CDR3 is 16 residues long. CDR1 and CDR2 from the germline V gene are SGHKS and YYEKEE (reference sequence). The CDR3 reads CASSLLSGTGDYEQYF. CDR3 nucleotide sequence: TGTGCCAGCAGCTTGTTATCCGGGACAGGGGACTACGAGCAGTACTTC.

This clonotype was counted ten times or more. The chain employs TRBV7-9 and TRBJ1-1, with D perhaps matching TRBD1 (5 bases). With 0 bases removed from V and 3 bases from J, the gap between germline ends came to 8 bases. Germline loops: CDR1 SEHNR, CDR2 FQNEAQ (reference sequence). The CDR3 extends over 14 amino acids. Written as DNA, the CDR3 is TGTGCCAGCAGCTTAGCAGGACATGACACTGAAGCTTTCTTT. This translates into CASSLAGHDTEAFF. The whole variable domain, filled in from reference TRBV7-9 and TRBJ1-1, reads DTGVSQNPRHKITKRGQNVTFRCDPISEHNRLYWYRQTLGQGPEFLTYFQNEAQLEKSRLLSDRFSAERPKGSFSTLEIQRTEQGDSAMYLCASSLAGHDTEAFFGQGTRLTVV.

This clonotype has at least ten counts. V and J are TRBV6-5 and TRBJ2-1, with a possible D match to TRBD2 (5 bases). Trimming shortened V by 4 bases and J by 0 bases, and 10 bases separated the two germline ends. Germline V gene sequence: CDR1 MNHEY, CDR2 SVGAGI. CDR3 length equals 15 residues. CDR3 DNA: TGTGCCAGCAGTTCCAGCGGCAGCTCCTACAATGAGCAGTTCTTC. It encodes CASSSSGSSYNEQFF.

There are a few counts of this clonotype. The chain uses TRBV28 and TRBJ2-3; 9 bases match TRBD2. The CDR3 runs to 16 residues. In germline, CDR1 is MDHEN, CDR2 SYDVKM. Losses at the gene ends were 3 bases for V and 2 bases for J; bases not matched to a gene: 6. This CDR3 is CASSFVGGGVTDTQYF. CDR3 DNA: TGTGCCAGCAGTTTTGTTGGCGGGGGGGTCACAGATACGCAGTATTTT.

With regard to this clonotype: One end of the junction varies from germline; a read error may be responsible. The V gene is TRBV27, the J gene TRBJ2-3; 9 bases are a match to TRBD1. The CDR3 consists of 15 residues. Germline CDR1 MNHEY, CDR2 SMNVEV (reference sequence). The CDR3 region is CASSTKTGGVDTQNF. As DNA, the CDR3 is TGTGCCAGCAGTACAAAGACAGGGGGGGTAGATACGCAGAATTTT.

This sequence joins TRBV27 and TRBJ1-1; TRBD1 might be the D (5 bases). This CDR3 comprises 14 residues. Germline CDR1 reads MNHEY; CDR2 reads SMNVEV (reference sequence). V was cut by 5 bases and J by 3 bases, with 13 bases left in between. In DNA, the CDR3 is TGTGCCAGCAGTCTGAGGGGTATGGACACTGAAGCTTTCTTT. The encoded protein is CASSLRGMDTEAFF.

The table lists this clonotype with a few counts. The chain carries TRBV6-6 and TRBJ2-1; D unresolved. This CDR3 region has 14 residues. Germline V gene lookup returns CDR1 MNHNY and CDR2 SVGAGI (reference sequence). V was shortened by 4 bases and J by 4 bases, with 11 bases between the two germline ends. For the CDR3, the DNA is TGTGCCAGCAGTTTCAACGCGATGTACAATGAGCAGTTCTTC. Translated: CASSFNAMYNEQFF.

This clonotype was found many times. The CDR3 is CASSYSESSPLHF. In nucleotides, the CDR3 is TGTGCCAGCAGTTACTCCGAGAGTTCACCCCTCCACTTT. This chain links TRBV6-2 or TRBV6-3 with TRBJ1-6; D is undetermined. Germline V gene sequence: CDR1 MNHEY, CDR2 SVGEGT. Trimming stripped 0 bases from V and 9 bases from J, with 6 bases between. The CDR3 extends over 13 amino acids.

The V and J genes are TRBV6-5 and TRBJ1-2; a weak D match, TRBD1 (5 bases). The CDR3 spans 16 residues. Trimming took 6 bases from V and 5 from J, leaving 22 bases between them. CDR1 and CDR2 from the germline V gene are MNHEY and SVGAGI. The CDR3, as DNA: TGTGCCAGCAGATCTGACAGCCCCGACTTGGAATATGGCTACACCTTC. It is translated as CASRSDSPDLEYGYTF.

There are a few counts of this clonotype. CDR3: CASSSPGQGAREQFF. In DNA, the CDR3 is TGTGCCAGCAGCTCCCCGGGACAGGGGGCGCGTGAGCAGTTCTTC. This chain links TRBV7-9 with TRBJ2-1; TRBD1 matches 12 bases. The CDR3 sequence is 15 residues long. J lost 9 bases, V lost 4 bases, and 7 bases had no gene match. CDR1 is SEHNR, CDR2 FQNEAQ, per germline (reference sequence).

This clonotype appeared many times. The chain links TRBV7-9 to TRBJ1-1; 8 bases match TRBD1. Germline CDR1 reads SEHNR; CDR2 reads FQNEAQ (reference sequence). The CDR3 is 17 amino acids. Trimming removed 2 bases from V and 5 bases from J; junction bases left unmatched: 13. CDR3 in amino acids: CASSLIARARGRTEAFF. CDR3 nucleotide sequence: TGTGCCAGCAGCTTAATCGCAAGGGCCAGGGGGCGAACTGAAGCTTTCTTT.

V and J are TRBV6-5 and TRBJ2-3, with D maybe TRBD1 (6 bases). V gave up 2 bases and J gave up 2 bases, with 8 bases separating them. Germline CDR1 is MNHEY and CDR2 is SVGAGI. The CDR3 is made up of 14 amino acids. CDR3 loop: CASSYGQFTDTQYF. CDR3 in DNA: TGTGCCAGCAGTTACGGACAGTTCACAGATACGCAGTATTTT.

This clonotype was seen only a few times. The chain links TRBV6-1 to TRBJ2-1, with a possible D match to TRBD2 (5 bases). Germline-derived CDR1 and CDR2 are MNHNS and SASEGT. V was clipped by 10 bases and J by 1 base, with 17 bases between them. The CDR3 runs to 15 residues. The CDR3 DNA reads as TGTGCCACGGGAACGTGGGTAGGGTCCTACAATGAGCAGTTCTTC. Translating gives CATGTWVGSYNEQFF.

The chain couples TRBV20-1 to TRBJ2-7; TRBD1 matches 7 bases. Germline V CDR1 and CDR2: DFQATT, SNEGSKA (reference sequence). The CDR3 spans 15 residues. Trimming removed 3 bases from V and 6 bases from J; junction bases left unmatched: 14. This CDR3 is CSASSYTGESGEQYF. The CDR3 DNA follows: TGCAGTGCTAGTTCCTATACAGGGGAATCAGGCGAGCAGTACTTC.

The chain combines TRBV12-3 or TRBV12-4 with TRBJ2-1; 10 positions agree with TRBD2. This CDR3 is built from 15 residues. The V segment lost 7 bases and the J segment 2 bases; nucleotides outside the gene matches: 5. In DNA, the CDR3 is TGTGCCAGCACCTTAAGCGGGGGGGCCTACAATGAGCAGTTCTTC. Protein product: CASTLSGGAYNEQFF.

The sample holds many counts of this clonotype. The rearrangement uses TRBV27 and TRBJ1-2; D perhaps matches TRBD1 (6 bases). The CDR3 has 14 residues. The V gene lost 5 bases and the J gene lost 5 bases, with 15 bases spanning the gap. CDR1 MNHEY and CDR2 SMNVEV come from the germline V gene (reference sequence). The chain's CDR3 is CASSRRDNLYGYTF. CDR3 coding DNA: TGTGCCAGCAGTCGCCGGGACAACCTGTATGGCTACACCTTC.

The V call is TRBV28, the J call TRBJ1-2; 7 bases align to TRBD1. Germline V gene sequence: CDR1 MDHEN, CDR2 SYDVKM. V lost 2 bases, J lost 8 bases, and 11 bases stayed unmatched. This CDR3 has 15 amino acids. The CDR3 protein is CASSLAATTGIGYTF. The CDR3 bases are TGTGCCAGCAGTTTAGCGGCCACGACAGGGATCGGCTACACCTTC.

J is TRBJ2-1 and V is TRBV28; 9 positions agree with TRBD1. The CDR3 loop spans 13 amino acids. V was pared by 7 bases and J by 16 bases, with 14 bases of the junction left unmatched. Germline V CDR1 and CDR2: MDHEN, SYDVKM. Here the CDR3 DNA reads TGTGCCAGCACAGGTCCCGGGACAGGGTTTCTCTTCTTC. Amino acid sequence: CASTGPGTGFLFF.

The gene calls are TRBV28 and TRBJ1-1; 7 positions match TRBD1. The CDR3 loop spans 20 amino acids. Trimming removed 2 bases from V and 3 bases from J; junction bases left unmatched: 21. Germline-derived CDR1 and CDR2 are MDHEN and SYDVKM. Here the CDR3 reads CASSLSPTLMEFRGDTEAFF. The CDR3, as DNA: TGTGCCAGCAGTTTAAGTCCCACCTTGATGGAGTTCAGGGGGGACACTGAAGCTTTCTTT.

This clonotype was observed a handful of times. This chain uses TRBV11-2 with TRBJ2-7, with TRBD1 identical over 7 bases. The trim removed 5 bases at V and 3 bases at J, leaving 1 base unmatched. CDR1 SGHAT and CDR2 FQNNGV come from the germline V gene. The CDR3 contains 12 residues. CDR3 coding DNA: TGTGCCAGCAGCCACAGGGGCTACGAGCAGTACTTC. The encoded protein is CASSHRGYEQYF.

The rearrangement links TRBV18 to TRBJ1-1, with 11 bases aligning to TRBD1. The germline CDR1 and CDR2 sequences are KGHSH and LQKENI. The CDR3 runs to 18 residues. The trim removed 3 bases at V and 3 bases at J, leaving 12 bases unmatched. The CDR3 nucleotides are TGTGCCAGCTCACCCCGCCAGGGACAGGGGGTCCGGGACACTGAAGCTTTCTTT. Translating gives CASSPRQGQGVRDTEAFF.

This chain connects TRBV19 to TRBJ2-1, with 8 bases that match TRBD2. Germline-derived CDR1 and CDR2 are LNHDA and SQIVND (reference sequence). Trimming cost V 1 base and J 5 bases; bases outside gene matches: 4. The CDR3 consists of 15 residues. The CDR3 is CASSIAGGPHNEQFF. The CDR3 DNA is TGTGCCAGTAGTATAGCGGGAGGGCCTCACAATGAGCAGTTCTTC. Looking up the rest from reference TRBV19 and TRBJ2-1 gives the full variable domain: DGGITQSPKYLFRKEGQNVTLSCEQNLNHDAMYWYRQDPGQGLRLIYYSQIVNDFQKGDIAEGYSVSREKKESFPLTVTSAQKNPTAFYLCASSIAGGPHNEQFFGPGTRLTVL.

V gene TRBV11-2 combines with J gene TRBJ2-3; possible D gene TRBD1, 5 bases. The CDR3 runs to 16 residues. V lost 5 bases to trimming and J lost 5 bases, with 20 bases between them. Germline V gene sequence: CDR1 SGHAT, CDR2 FQNNGV. The CDR3 here is CASSPAIQGWGDTQYF. The CDR3, as DNA: TGTGCCAGCAGCCCTGCAATCCAGGGATGGGGAGATACGCAGTATTTT.

This clonotype was observed a few times. This chain connects TRBV6-5 to TRBJ1-2; D gene unclear. Trimming left V 2 bases short and J 4 bases short, with 8 bases between. Per the germline V gene, CDR1 is MNHEY and CDR2 is SVGAGI. This CDR3 spans 13 amino acids. CDR3: CASSYKPGYGYTF. The DNA for the CDR3 is TGTGCCAGCAGTTACAAGCCGGGCTATGGCTACACCTTC.

The chain couples TRBV6-1 to TRBJ2-2; the match to TRBD1 covers 11 bases. The germline gives CDR1 MNHNS, CDR2 SASEGT. This CDR3 has 16 residues. V lost 4 bases and J lost 9; bases outside the gene matches: 10. The CDR3 nucleotides are TGTGCCAGCAGTGCTACGGACAGGGGGCTAGAGAGGGAGCTGTTTTTT. This sequence encodes CASSATDRGLERELFF.

The rearrangement links TRBV6-6 to TRBJ2-1; 8 bases line up with TRBD2. Germline values: CDR1 MNHNY, CDR2 SVGAGI (reference sequence). Germline trimming cut 0 bases from V and 8 bases from J; bases unmatched to any gene: 9. The CDR3 runs to 16 residues. CDR3 nucleotide sequence: TGTGCCAGCAGTTACTCTTTCGGGGGGGCTGATGATGAGCAGTTCTTC. Protein: CASSYSFGGADDEQFF.

The chain joins TRBV6-1 to TRBJ2-7, with D possibly TRBD2 on 7 matching bases. Trimming removed 0 bases from V and 5 bases from J, with 8 bases in between. This CDR3 has 13 residues. Germline V lookup: CDR1 MNHNS, CDR2 SASEGT. CDR3 protein: CASSEAGGHEQYF. In DNA form, the CDR3 reads TGTGCCAGCAGTGAAGCGGGGGGGCACGAGCAGTACTTC.